Detailed here is one T cell receptor beta chain. This clonotype was seen ten or more times. No antigen is known for it. No clone much larger than this one lies a single base away; base qualities are absent. Taken from the germline V gene (reference sequence), the CDR1 and CDR2 loops are DFQATT and SNEGSKA. The junction shows trimming of 0 bases on V and 9 bases on J, plus 9 bases between the germline ends. The CDR3 goes from the cysteine to the phenylalanine over 11 residues. Only the CDR3 DNA is retained, 33 bases long and in frame from the first base. The sample is drawn from a study of regulatory T cells in long-lasting Graves disease (dated by TCRdb to the early 2020s). Background for the entire study: Persistent Graves' disease was defined as antithyroid drug treatment for over 5 years with persistently positive TSH receptor autoantibodies. Persistent Graves' disease patients were compared with newly diagnosed Graves' disease patients by peripheral blood TCR sequencing and RNA sequencing. A total of around 35 samples underwent TCR sequencing, from 13 patients with persistent Graves' disease and some 20 patients with newly diagnosed Graves' disease. The study was registered as a clinical trial and conducted in China. In the clinical cohort, patients with persistent Graves' disease had used antithyroid drugs for an average of about 10 years.

The time point label, read with the paper, signifies: persistent/refractory GD, antithyroid drugs over 5 years with positive TRAb. For both TCR sequencing and RNA sequencing, RNA was extracted from PBMCs using TRIzol. The diagnosis of Graves' disease followed American Thyroid Association guidelines. Recruitment of patients was carried out at an endocrinology department in Xi'an, China. Each patient gave approximately 9.7 milliliters of peripheral blood, collected in an EDTA anticoagulant tube. PBMCs were isolated by Ficoll Paque Plus density gradient separation without further T cell sorting. RNA quality was checked with an Agilent 2100 Bioanalyzer and agarose gel, and concentration with a NanoDrop 2000. Overall results and qualifications from the work: Persistent Graves' disease patients showed lower TCR Shannon entropy and fewer highly expanded clones than newly diagnosed patients, suggesting clonal expansion. The authors noted that the small sample size was a limitation that may lower accuracy. A larger number of public clonotypes was shared among persistent patients (fewer than 3,000) than among newly diagnosed patients (roughly 930). Because the primary lesion, thyroid tissue, could not be accessed, the study looked at peripheral blood alone. Preferential use of TRBV28, TRBJ1-2 and TRBJ2-5 was observed in persistent disease, whereas TRBV20-1 and TRBJ2-1 were favored in newly diagnosed disease. Sequencing and analysis were limited to the TCR beta chain.

Library preparation used multiplex PCR. The run used an Illumina HiSeq 4000. TCR beta libraries were built with iRepertoire HTBI primers and Arm-PCR amplification of CDR3 regions. PCR products were gel purified before sequencing. In the original analysis: A total of roughly 58 TRBV and under 15 TRBJ segments were identified across samples and were used for gene usage analysis of CDR3 amino acid clonotypes. COPE and FqMerger were used to merge the filtered high-quality paired reads into contigs. Contigs were aligned with BLAST to IMGT TRBV, TRBD and TRBJ reference genes, and CDR3 was defined per IMGT. Highly expanded clones were defined as clonotypes with a frequency above 0.1%. Shannon entropy was used to measure repertoire diversity, and the Gini coefficient was used to measure V-J evenness. Clonotypes shared by more than one individual were considered public. TCRdb passed the public sequencing reads through fastp at Q25 and MiXCR, retaining productive beta sequences. Identical CDR3 proteins give one entry, which carries the most common genes and DNA. It is TCRdb's table, rather than the study itself, that gives the V and J calls and clone size. This sample is represented by a few hundred thousand distinct CDR3 sequences; roughly 23% of them were singletons. The ten biggest clones cover approximately 28% of the sample.

This receptor was identified in a woman in her thirties or forties with Graves disease. Donor details come from another sample of the same person, matched by shared clones. This specimen was peripheral blood mononuclear cells (PBMCs), taken when the disease was refractory, from a patient treated with antithyroid drugs. This sequence uses TRBV20-1 and TRBJ2-7; no D gene can be assigned with confidence. CDR3 protein: CSARDDSGQYF. In nucleotide form, the sequence is TGCAGTGCTAGAGATGATTCTGGGCAGTACTTC.